Listed below are T cell receptor beta chains from one sample, sequenced in a study of T cells in localized non-small cell lung cancer. Sequencing was performed with immunoSEQ multiplex PCR; in TCRdb, only in-frame clones are kept and a portion is missing. The table has about 83,000 clones, more than 70% seen once. The sequenced sample was peripheral blood, obtained before any cancer treatment. Receptors originate from a female donor of 60 years or more with stage I lung adenocarcinoma. Both conserved end residues are part of each CDR3. The D gene is left open where the match is weak. Part of the rows lack a size; the others show once, few, many or a class for expanded clones.

>once|.|TRBJ2-2|TRBV28
CASSLLEPGGTGELFF
TGTGCCAGCAGTTTGTTGGAGCCCGGCGGCACCGGGGAGCTGTTTTTT
>.|.|TRBJ1-3|TRBV19
CASSIVPMVSFGNTIYF
TGTGCCAGTAGTATAGTCCCGATGGTCAGCTTTGGAAACACCATATATTTT
>once|.|TRBJ2-3|TRBV2
CASSEVATSTDTQYF
TGTGCCAGCAGTGAAGTCGCGACTAGCACAGATACGCAGTATTTT
>.|.|TRBJ1-3|TRBV7-9
CASSSTVSGNTIYF
TGTGCCAGCAGCTCCACGGTTAGTGGAAACACCATATATTTT
>.|.|TRBJ1-2|TRBV7-2
CASSSDQGYSGYTF
TGTGCCAGCAGCTCCGATCAGGGTTACTCGGGCTACACCTTC
>.|TRBD2|TRBJ2-3|TRBV2
CASLETSGDTDTQYF
TGTGCCAGCCTTGAGACTAGCGGAGACACAGATACGCAGTATTTT
>.|.|TRBJ2-7|TRBV19
CASSFVQGGYEQYF
TGTGCCAGTAGTTTCGTTCAGGGGGGCTACGAGCAGTACTTC
>.|.|TRBJ1-4|TRBV6-6
CASRLPQGKDEKLFF
TGTGCCAGCAGATTACCCCAGGGAAAAGACGAAAAACTGTTTTTT
>.|TRBD2|TRBJ2-1|TRBV19
CASSFAGSGRRANEQFF
TGTGCCAGTAGTTTTGCGGGTAGCGGGAGACGGGCCAATGAGCAGTTCTTC
>.|TRBD2|TRBJ2-7|TRBV10-3
CAISEPIRLAGGPFEQYF
TGTGCCATCAGTGAGCCAATTAGACTAGCGGGAGGGCCGTTCGAGCAGTACTTC
>once|.|TRBJ2-1|TRBV5-6
CASSLTRNEQFF
TGTGCCAGCAGCTTAACCAGAAATGAGCAGTTCTTC
>.|.|TRBJ1-4|TRBV25-1
CASSDLQGLSGEKLFF
TGTGCCAGCAGTGATCTCCAGGGGCTCTCCGGAGAAAAACTGTTTTTT